This T cell receptor (beta chain) was sequenced for a study of blood T cell repertoires in COVID-19. The CDR3 covers 14 residues. The V and J ends lost 0 bases and 7 bases respectively, with 13 bases between them. Germline CDR1 is GTSNPN and CDR2 is SVGIG (reference sequence). Generated by immunoSEQ multiplex PCR, the TCRdb table keeps only in-frame clones and is missing some. The profile covers under 300,000 clones, with 70% to 90% appearing a single time and around 2% taken by the ten largest. What was sequenced was PBMCs or T cells enriched from blood (not recorded which). This chain joins TRBV30 and TRBJ1-5; D unresolved. The clonotype was recovered from an older woman in a cohort exposed to, infected with or recovered from COVID-19 (not recorded which). CDR3 nucleotides: TGTGCCTGGAGTGTATCTGTAGGAGGCCAGCCCCAGCATTTT. It encodes CAWSVSVGGQPQHF.